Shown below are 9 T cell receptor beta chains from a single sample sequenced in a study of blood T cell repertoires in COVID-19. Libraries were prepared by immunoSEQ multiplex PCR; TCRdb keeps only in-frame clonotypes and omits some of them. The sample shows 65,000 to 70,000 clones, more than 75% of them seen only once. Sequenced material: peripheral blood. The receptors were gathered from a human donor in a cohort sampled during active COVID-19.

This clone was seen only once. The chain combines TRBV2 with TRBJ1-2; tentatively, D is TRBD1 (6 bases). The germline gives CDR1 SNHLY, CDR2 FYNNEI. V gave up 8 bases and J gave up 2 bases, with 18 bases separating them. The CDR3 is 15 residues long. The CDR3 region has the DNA TGTGCCAGCTCCAAAGGACAGACTCTCAACTATGGCTACACCTTC. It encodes CASSKGQTLNYGYTF.

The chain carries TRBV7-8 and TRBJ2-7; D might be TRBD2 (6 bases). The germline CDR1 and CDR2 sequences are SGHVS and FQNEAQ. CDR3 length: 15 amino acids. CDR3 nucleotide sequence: TGTGCGTCGTGGGGGAGGCATGGAAGCTCCTACGAGCAGTACTTC. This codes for CASWGRHGSSYEQYF.

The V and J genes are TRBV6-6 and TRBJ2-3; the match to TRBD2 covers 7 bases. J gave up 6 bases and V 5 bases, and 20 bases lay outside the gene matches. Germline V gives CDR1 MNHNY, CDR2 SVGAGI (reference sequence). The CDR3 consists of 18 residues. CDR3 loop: CASSRYLSGTKEGDTQYF. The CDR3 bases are TGTGCCAGCAGTCGATATCTCTCCGGGACTAAGGAGGGGGATACGCAGTATTTT.

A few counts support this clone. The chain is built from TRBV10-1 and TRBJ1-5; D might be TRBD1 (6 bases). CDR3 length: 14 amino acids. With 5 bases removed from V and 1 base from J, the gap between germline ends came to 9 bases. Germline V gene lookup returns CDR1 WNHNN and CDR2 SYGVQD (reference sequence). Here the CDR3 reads CASSPQGSNQPQHF. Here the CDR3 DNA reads TGCGCCAGCAGTCCACAGGGAAGCAATCAGCCCCAGCATTTT.

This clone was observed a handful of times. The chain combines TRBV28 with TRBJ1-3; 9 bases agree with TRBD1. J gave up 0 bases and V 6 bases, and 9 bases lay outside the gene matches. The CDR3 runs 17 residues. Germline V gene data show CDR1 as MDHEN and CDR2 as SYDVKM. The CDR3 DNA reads TGTGCCAGCAGAGCCTGGCTGACAGGGGGCTCTGGAAACACCATATATTTT. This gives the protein CASRAWLTGGSGNTIYF.

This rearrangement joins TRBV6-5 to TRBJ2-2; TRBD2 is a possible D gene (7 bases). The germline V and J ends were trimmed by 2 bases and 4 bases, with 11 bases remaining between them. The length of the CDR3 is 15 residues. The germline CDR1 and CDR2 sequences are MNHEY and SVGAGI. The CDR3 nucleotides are TGTGCCAGCAGTTACACGGGGGGCCCCACCGGGGAGCTGTTTTTT. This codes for CASSYTGGPTGELFF.

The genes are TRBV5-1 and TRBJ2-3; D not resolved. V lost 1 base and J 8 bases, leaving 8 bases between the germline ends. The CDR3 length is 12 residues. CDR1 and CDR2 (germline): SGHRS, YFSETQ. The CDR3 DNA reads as TGCGCCAGCAGCTTGTCAGGTGGTACGCAGTATTTT. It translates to CASSLSGGTQYF.

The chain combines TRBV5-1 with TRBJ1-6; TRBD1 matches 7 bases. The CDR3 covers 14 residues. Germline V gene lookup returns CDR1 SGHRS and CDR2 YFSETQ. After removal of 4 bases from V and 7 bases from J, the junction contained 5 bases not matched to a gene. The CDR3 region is CASSPGTVNSPLHF. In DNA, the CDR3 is TGCGCCAGCAGCCCCGGGACAGTGAATTCACCCCTCCACTTT.

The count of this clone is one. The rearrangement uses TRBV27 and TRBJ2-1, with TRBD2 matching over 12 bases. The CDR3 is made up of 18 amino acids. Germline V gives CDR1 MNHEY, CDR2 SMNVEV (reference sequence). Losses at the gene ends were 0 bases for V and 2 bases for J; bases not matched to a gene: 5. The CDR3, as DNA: TGTGCCAGCAGTTTATCCGGCCGGACTAGCGGGGCCTACAATGAGCAGTTCTTC. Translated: CASSLSGRTSGAYNEQFF.